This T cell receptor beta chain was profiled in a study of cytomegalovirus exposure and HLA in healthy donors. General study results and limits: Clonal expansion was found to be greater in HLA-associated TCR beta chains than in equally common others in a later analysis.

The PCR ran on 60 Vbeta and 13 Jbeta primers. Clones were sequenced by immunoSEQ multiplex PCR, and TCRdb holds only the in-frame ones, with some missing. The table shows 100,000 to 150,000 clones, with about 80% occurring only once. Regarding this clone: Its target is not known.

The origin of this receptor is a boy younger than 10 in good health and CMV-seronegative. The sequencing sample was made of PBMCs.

Here the CDR3 DNA reads TGTGCCAGCAGCATAAGTGGGGGATGGACAGTAGAATACGAGCAGTACGTC. Translated: CASSISGGWTVEYEQYV. The chain carries TRBV7-9 and TRBJ2-7, with D possibly being TRBD1 (6 bases). The CDR3 contains 17 residues. Trimming left V 5 bases short and J 4 bases short, with 24 bases between. The germline gives CDR1 SEHNR, CDR2 FQNEAQ (reference sequence).